This T cell receptor beta chain appears in the sequencing data of a study of blood T cells in healthy people across ages (dated by TCRdb to between 2014 and 2017). Regarding the research as a whole: In model experiments, template switching captured roughly one uniquely barcoded TCR beta cDNA molecule for every two T cells. Age-related changes in TCR beta repertoire diversity were measured in the study by deep sequencing normalized with unique cDNA molecular identifiers. To avoid experimental bias, donors of different ages were randomly spread across the sequencing lanes. For two donors (one aged 18 to 29 and one aged 80 or older), the study analyzed two additional independent replicas of 1 million unique cDNA reads from the same blood draw. Donors were grouped into four age groups: young (average about 15 years), middle-aged (less than 40), aged (approximately 58) and long-lived (less than 85). General conclusions and limits of the study: A strong correlation was found between observed TCR beta diversity and the percentage of naive T cells measured by flow cytometry. Donor CMV infection status was unknown, potentially confounding age-related changes in expanded clonotypes. Because profiling used bulk unsorted PBMCs, naive and antigen-experienced compartments could not be compared conclusively. Estimates of total diversity based on one million sequenced T cells were considered lower bounds and underestimates. As age increased, observed TCR beta diversity per million T cells dropped in a roughly linear way, and a significant reduction was already evident by age 40. The long-lived group showed more naive CD4+ T cells, fewer expanded clones and increased TCR diversity than the aged group, suggesting age selection.

Libraries were made using 5' RACE. Instrument on record: Illumina HiSeq 2500. A second PCR of roughly 7 to 11 cycles was performed with a sample-barcoded 5' primer and a J-beta primer mix. A unique molecular identifier was introduced onto each TCR beta cDNA molecule by a template-switch 5' adaptor carrying 12 random nucleotides. Each sample yielded at least 2.5 million CDR3-containing paired-end reads. The Mint cDNA synthesis kit, primed by a TRBC-specific oligonucleotide, was used to synthesize first-strand cDNA from all RNA. Following uracil-DNA glycosylase treatment, all cDNA underwent a first 18-cycle PCR with the universal primers M1SS and BC2_uni_R. The study's processing was this. For normalization, 1 million high-quality reads, each with a distinct molecular identifier, were randomly selected from each sample. Reads with shared molecular identifiers were discarded instead of being binned into consensus sequences. MiTCR, with a Q25 quality threshold and the strictest error-elimination algorithm, was used for CDR3 identification, clonotype clustering and error correction. Lower-bound total TCR beta diversity was estimated with a nonparametric unseen species model using Euler transformation. In-frame beta chains were kept once TCRdb had trimmed the public reads at Q25 with fastp and called clones with MiXCR. Entries that share a CDR3 protein sequence are merged under the most common genes and DNA. The V and J calls follow TCRdb's processing rather than the paper's. For this sample there are fewer than 1,000,000 distinct CDR3 sequences; 46% appear just once. The top ten clones comprise around a sixth of the sample.

From the germline V gene, CDR1 is SGHDN and CDR2 is FVKESK. Here V drops 2 bases and J drops 6 bases, and the junction holds 10 bases not matched to any gene. From cysteine to phenylalanine, the CDR3 is 17 amino acids long. Only CDR3 DNA remains: 51 bases, in frame from the first base. Concerning this clonotype: The target of this receptor is not known. The sample holds no much larger clone one base away, and base qualities are not on file.

The donors were 40 or so Caucasian individuals from Russia, aged 6 to 90 years, who were systemically healthy. Each donor gave ten milliliters of peripheral blood, collected into EDTA-treated Vacutainer tubes. PBMCs were isolated by Ficoll-Paque density-gradient centrifugation, with at least 6 million obtained per sample. Trizol reagent was used to extract total RNA from PBMCs, with at least 5.5 micrograms per sample. For every donor, an aliquot of PBMCs went through flow cytometry to measure the percentages of naive CD45RAhigh/CD27high T cells. The sequenced sample was blood. Here the chain combines TRBV14 and TRBJ2-1; 10 central nucleotides agree with TRBD2. This TCR was recovered from a man older than 75 in good health. The DNA sequence is given as TGTGCCAGCAGCCAAATACCCCGACTAGCGGGTGGCAATGAGCAGTTCTTC. Its protein product is CASSQIPRLAGGNEQFF.